A selection of T cell receptor beta chains follows, all from one sample in a study of CD4 T cells in relation to SARS-CoV-2 and coronaviruses. These receptors have no known antigen. The method was immunoSEQ multiplex PCR; TCRdb's version includes in-frame clones alone and lacks a portion of them. The sample records approximately 21,000 clones, around 80% being singletons. The sequenced material came from CD4+ T cells from PBMCs, cultured in vitro. These receptors came from a human donor in good health. The CDR3 runs from the conserved cysteine through the conserved F or W. A D gene is named only where the DNA matches it firmly. For some rows the clone size is stated as once, few or many, or as a class when expanded; others skip it.

V,size,J,D,CDR3,DNA
TRBV7-9,.,TRBJ1-5,.,CASSLGGGWAQPQHF,TGTGCCAGCAGCTTAGGGGGGGGTTGGGCTCAGCCCCAGCATTTT
TRBV11-2,.,TRBJ2-7,.,CASSSRTEQYF,TGTGCCAGCAGCTCCCGGACTGAGCAGTACTTC
TRBV7-8,.,TRBJ1-4,.,CASSVNNRVWNEKLFF,TGTGCCAGCAGCGTAAACAACAGGGTTTGGAATGAAAAACTGTTTTTT
TRBV30,.,TRBJ2-1,.,CAWSTQGLEQFF,TGTGCCTGGAGTACCCAGGGACTTGAGCAGTTCTTC
TRBV6-5,.,TRBJ1-1,.,CASSYGLGQTGTEAFF,TGTGCCAGCAGTTATGGTCTCGGCCAAACGGGCACTGAAGCTTTCTTT
TRBV2,.,TRBJ1-3,.,CASSETGFRNTIYF,TGTGCCAGCAGTGAAACCGGATTTAGGAACACCATATATTTT
TRBV18,.,TRBJ1-5,TRBD1,CASSPTRTGNDQPQHF,TGTGCCAGCTCACCCACCCGGACAGGGAATGACCAGCCCCAGCATTTT
TRBV14,.,TRBJ1-1,TRBD1,CASSPFTGGLGAITEAFF,TGTGCCAGCAGCCCTTTCACAGGGGGCCTTGGGGCGATTACTGAAGCTTTCTTT
TRBV27,.,TRBJ2-7,TRBD2,CASSFVLAGQGYEQYF,TGTGCCAGCAGTTTTGTTCTAGCGGGTCAGGGGTACGAGCAGTACTTC
TRBV5-6,few,TRBJ1-5,.,CASSLGRNNQPQHF,TGTGCCAGCAGCTTGGGACGGAACAATCAGCCCCAGCATTTT
TRBV28,once,TRBJ1-2,.,CASSLDGYGYTF,TGTGCCAGCAGTTTGGACGGCTATGGCTACACCTTC
TRBV30,few,TRBJ1-6,.,CAWSDSRNSPLHF,TGTGCCTGGAGCGACAGTCGAAATTCACCCCTCCACTTT
TRBV7-9,.,TRBJ1-2,.,CASSFGSAGVIGGYTF,TGTGCCAGCAGCTTTGGGTCGGCAGGGGTAATCGGCGGCTACACCTTC
TRBV18,.,TRBJ1-1,.,CASSPSRTMNTEAFF,TGTGCCAGCTCGCCGTCCAGGACGATGAACACTGAAGCTTTCTTT
TRBV10-3,.,TRBJ1-3,.,CAISGDPIRSGNTIYF,TGTGCCATCAGTGGCGATCCAATCCGCTCTGGAAACACCATATATTTT
TRBV19,.,TRBJ1-2,TRBD1,CASSVTGGGYTF,TGTGCCAGTAGTGTGACAGGGGGTGGCTACACCTTC
TRBV10-2,.,TRBJ2-5,.,CASSVGETQYF,TGCGCCAGCAGTGTTGGAGAGACCCAGTACTTC
TRBV5-6,.,TRBJ2-5,.,CASRYGETQYF,TGTGCCAGCCGCTACGGGGAGACCCAGTACTTC
TRBV5-1,few,TRBJ2-7,TRBD1,CASSFRQGGSYEQYF,TGCGCCAGCAGCTTCCGACAGGGTGGAAGCTACGAGCAGTACTTC
TRBV24-1,.,TRBJ2-2,TRBD1,CATSHRGLESGELFF,TGTGCCACCAGTCACAGGGGGCTTGAGTCGGGGGAGCTGTTTTTT
TRBV6-5,once,TRBJ1-4,.,CASSYYPATEKLFF,TGTGCCAGCAGTTACTATCCGGCCACTGAAAAACTGTTTTTT
TRBV30,.,TRBJ2-5,.,CAWGSGTLIQETQYF,TGTGCCTGGGGATCCGGGACACTTATCCAAGAGACCCAGTACTTC
TRBV5-6,.,TRBJ2-7,TRBD1,CASSWMGQGYHEQYF,TGTGCCAGCAGCTGGATGGGACAGGGGTACCACGAGCAGTACTTC
TRBV10-3,few,TRBJ2-7,.,CAISESKPASSYEQYF,TGTGCCATCAGTGAGTCTAAGCCAGCGAGCTCCTACGAGCAGTACTTC
TRBV11-2,.,TRBJ2-1,.,CASSLDADGYNEQFF,TGTGCCAGCAGCTTAGATGCTGACGGCTACAATGAGCAGTTCTTC
TRBV2,.,TRBJ1-1,.,CASSERGTEAFF,TGTGCCAGCAGTGAAAGGGGCACTGAAGCTTTCTTT
TRBV5-1,.,TRBJ1-3,.,CASSLVSPESGNTIYF,TGCGCCAGCAGCTTGGTTAGCCCGGAGTCTGGAAACACCATATATTTT
TRBV19,.,TRBJ2-7,TRBD1,CASSIVKDRAYEQYF,TGTGCCAGTAGTATAGTAAAGGACAGGGCCTACGAGCAGTACTTC
TRBV30,.,TRBJ1-5,TRBD1,CAWETGGGGQPQHF,TGTGCCTGGGAAACAGGGGGCGGGGGTCAGCCCCAGCATTTT